Each of the 18 T cell receptor beta chains below was sequenced from the same sample in a study of CD8 T cells in ankylosing spondylitis. TCRdb redid the calling of the 5' RACE reads with MiXCR, one entry per CDR3 protein. The sample holds 300,000 to 400,000 distinct CDR3 sequences, roughly 10% seen once. Sequencing input: blood, either unsorted or a sorted T cell fraction (not recorded which). These receptors originate from a female donor with ankylosing spondylitis or in good health (not recorded which).

In this sample, this clonotype turned up many times. This rearrangement joins TRBV7-2 to TRBJ2-5; D not certain. The CDR3 length is 17 residues. Per the germline V gene, CDR1 is SGHTA and CDR2 is FQGNSA. V lost 4 bases to trimming and J lost 1 base, with 19 bases between them. The CDR3: CASSSGPLGISQETQYF. The CDR3 bases are TGTGCCAGCAGCTCCGGACCTCTAGGGATTAGCCAAGAGACCCAGTACTTC.

The chain recombines TRBV20-1 with TRBJ2-7, with D uncertain. Trimming pared 0 bases from V and 3 bases from J, leaving 12 bases between. The CDR3 is 14 residues long. Germline V gene lookup returns CDR1 DFQATT and CDR2 SNEGSKA (reference sequence). CDR3 residues: CSARDKGLGYEQYF. The CDR3 region has the DNA TGCAGTGCTAGAGATAAAGGGCTTGGCTACGAGCAGTACTTC.

This clonotype was observed many times. V and J are TRBV19 and TRBJ2-3; 7 bases map to TRBD2. CDR3 size: 13 residues. With 6 bases clipped from V and 5 bases from J, the junction kept 5 bases outside the gene matches. CDR1 is LNHDA, CDR2 SQIVND, per germline (reference sequence). CDR3 nucleotides: TGTGCCAGTAGACCTAGCGGTCTAGATACGCAGTATTTT. Translating it yields CASRPSGLDTQYF.

This clonotype appeared many times. CDR3: CSAYNRGLSRDEQFF. In DNA form, the CDR3 reads TGCAGTGCGTACAACAGGGGGTTAAGTCGCGATGAGCAGTTCTTC. The chain uses TRBV20-1 and TRBJ2-1, with 8 bases fitting TRBD1. Germline CDR1 DFQATT, CDR2 SNEGSKA (reference sequence). J gave up 8 bases and V 6 bases, and 15 bases lay outside the gene matches. This CDR3 is 15 amino acids long.

V usage is TRBV27 and J usage is TRBJ2-7; weak D call: TRBD1 (5 bases). V lost 5 bases to trimming and J lost 5 bases, with 28 bases between them. The germline gives CDR1 MNHEY, CDR2 SMNVEV (reference sequence). The CDR3 consists of 18 residues. This CDR3 is CASSPTSLLNRLYDEQYF. The CDR3 DNA reads as TGTGCCAGCAGTCCGACCTCCCTTTTAAACAGGCTCTACGACGAGCAGTACTTC.

This clonotype showed up many times. V gene TRBV20-1 combines with J gene TRBJ2-1, with TRBD2 identical over 14 bases. Germline CDR1 reads DFQATT; CDR2 reads SNEGSKA (reference sequence). This CDR3 is built from 20 residues. Unmatched junction bases numbered 22, after V lost 3 bases and J lost 9 bases. CDR3: CSASPVPGLAGVASRGEQFF. The CDR3 nucleotides read TGCAGTGCTAGCCCCGTTCCGGGACTAGCGGGAGTAGCCTCCCGGGGTGAGCAGTTCTTC.

This chain uses TRBV2 with TRBJ1-1; D remains ambiguous. This CDR3 comprises 15 residues. V was clipped by 2 bases and J by 0 bases, with 10 bases between them. Germline V gene sequence: CDR1 SNHLY, CDR2 FYNNEI. CDR3 in amino acids: CASSETQKMNTEAFF. CDR3 DNA sequence: TGTGCCAGCAGTGAAACCCAAAAGATGAACACTGAAGCTTTCTTT.

This clonotype was recorded many times. The genes are TRBV7-6 and TRBJ2-2; a possible D gene is TRBD2 (7 bases). Trimming cost V 5 bases and J 2 bases, with 18 bases left between them. The CDR3 is 17 residues long. Germline V gene sequence: CDR1 SGHVS, CDR2 FNYEAQ. The CDR3 nucleotides read TGTGCCAGCAGCCGCCAAATGGGGGGGCTCAACACCGGGGAGCTGTTTTTT. Its protein is CASSRQMGGLNTGELFF.

At least ten counts were recorded for this clonotype. The genes are TRBV20-1 and TRBJ2-7; D call uncertain. Looked up from germline, CDR1 is DFQATT and CDR2 is SNEGSKA (reference sequence). This CDR3 contains 15 residues. Trimming took 7 bases from V and 2 from J, leaving 21 bases between them. The CDR3 bases are TGCAGTGGAAGTGGGTGGCAGTTGAAGACCTACGAGCAGTACTTC. Protein: CSGSGWQLKTYEQYF.

This clonotype was observed at least ten times. The J gene is TRBJ2-5, the V gene TRBV5-1; no definite D call. Trimming took 1 base from V and 0 from J, leaving 7 bases between them. The CDR3 consists of 14 residues. Germline loops: CDR1 SGHRS, CDR2 YFSETQ. CDR3: CASSLLDNQETQYF. CDR3 nucleotide sequence: TGCGCCAGCAGCTTGCTAGACAACCAAGAGACCCAGTACTTC.

This clonotype has only a few counts. Mismatch with germline at one junction end may stem from a read error. V and J are TRBV30 and TRBJ1-2; 10 bases match TRBD1. There are 10 residues in the CDR3. CDR1 is GTSNPN, CDR2 SVGIG, per germline (reference sequence). The DNA of the CDR3 is TGTGCCTGGAGTGGACAGGGGGCCTCCTTC. Its protein product is CAWSGQGASF.

The sample holds a few counts of this clonotype. The rearrangement joins TRBV4-2 to TRBJ2-7; D unclear. CDR3 size: 16 residues. Trimming stripped 0 bases from V and 1 base from J, with 13 bases between. Per germline, CDR1 LGHNA and CDR2 YNFKEQ. The CDR3 spells CASSQEVKEGSYEQYF. The CDR3 DNA sequence: TGTGCCAGCAGCCAAGAGGTAAAAGAAGGGTCCTACGAGCAGTACTTC.

This clonotype showed up many times. This chain links TRBV28 with TRBJ1-1, with 7 bases lining up with TRBD1. From germline, CDR1 is MDHEN and CDR2 SYDVKM. With 1 base clipped from V and 0 bases from J, the junction kept 8 bases outside the gene matches. The length of the CDR3 is 17 residues. DNA of the CDR3: TGTGCCAGCAGTTTATTAGGGGGCGCTTACCTGAACACTGAAGCTTTCTTT. Translation: CASSLLGGAYLNTEAFF.

This clonotype was recorded many times. The chain has TRBV6-5 and TRBJ1-5; D gene ambiguous. Between the trimmed V and J ends, which lost 2 bases and 6 bases, there was a span of 14 bases. The CDR3 is 15 residues long. Germline loops: CDR1 MNHEY, CDR2 SVGAGI. CDR3 residues: CASSYPDGRTQPQHF. CDR3 nucleotides: TGTGCCAGCAGTTACCCCGACGGGAGGACTCAGCCCCAGCATTTT.

This clonotype was detected many times. The V and J genes are TRBV27 and TRBJ2-1; the match to TRBD2 covers 7 bases. The ends lost 3 bases at V and 6 bases at J; junction bases unmatched: 5. Germline CDR1 MNHEY, CDR2 SMNVEV (reference sequence). This CDR3 contains 14 residues. The DNA of the CDR3 is TGTGCCAGCAGTTTCGCTAGCGGTATCAATGAGCAGTTCTTC. Its protein product is CASSFASGINEQFF.

Concerning this clonotype: A clone one base away is much larger, so this may be a read error. This chain joins TRBV6-2 or TRBV6-3 and TRBJ2-5, with D tentatively TRBD2 (5 bases). Germline-derived CDR1 and CDR2 are MNHEY and SVGEGT. The CDR3 is 13 amino acids. CDR3 loop: CVSSSGLKETQYF. As DNA, the CDR3 is TGTGTCAGCAGTTCTGGACTGAAAGAGACCCAGTACTTC.

In its sample, this clonotype was seen many times. This chain links TRBV20-1 with TRBJ1-5, with D tentatively TRBD1 (5 bases). With 5 bases removed from V and 4 bases from J, the gap between germline ends came to 15 bases. The CDR3 runs 14 residues. The V gene's germline CDR1 is DFQATT and CDR2 SNEGSKA (reference sequence). CDR3 in DNA: TGCAGTGCTCCTCCCACAGGAGGGAATCAGCCCCAGCATTTT. Amino acid sequence: CSAPPTGGNQPQHF.

At least ten counts were recorded for this clonotype. The CDR3 sequence is CASSFGHGYTF. As DNA, the CDR3 is TGCGCCAGCAGCTTTGGTCATGGCTACACCTTC. The chain carries TRBV5-1 and TRBJ1-2; no definite D call. The germline V gene encodes CDR1 SGHRS and CDR2 YFSETQ. V lost 2 bases and J 6 bases, leaving 5 bases between the germline ends. The CDR3 consists of 11 residues.